This record concerns one TCR beta chain sequence. Antigen: not known. The sample is drawn from a study of cytomegalovirus exposure and HLA in healthy donors. Looking at the study overall: Among the 300 to 500 genotyped donors, about 81% were placed in the Caucasian-associated ancestry cluster.

The study ran its PCR with 60 Vbeta and 13 Jbeta primers. Profiling relied on immunoSEQ multiplex PCR, and the TCRdb table lists in-frame clones only, not all of them. The sample has over 85,000 clones, over 60% seen once. The CDR3 contains 16 residues. V lost 4 bases, J lost 2 bases, and 12 bases lay in between. Per the germline V gene, CDR1 is SNHLY and CDR2 is FYNNEI. Study results and limitations: Excluded were some V segments that proved indistinguishable, including TRBV6-2 and TRBV6-3. Among the most significant clusters, several appeared linked to common viral pathogens in a later analysis. Highly shared sequence variants in one cluster were likely a sequencing artifact.

The rearrangement uses TRBV2 and TRBJ1-6; perhaps TRBD1 as D (6 bases). The specimen sequenced was PBMCs. The sequence was collected from a woman aged 55 to 70 in good health and CMV-seropositive. CDR3 in DNA: TGTGCCAGCAGTGTTCTCAGGGGAGCCTATAATTCACCCCTCCACTTT. Its protein is CASSVLRGAYNSPLHF.